This TCR beta chain was retrieved from a study of blood T cell repertoires in COVID-19. The sample holds one count of this clone. Per germline, CDR1 MNHEY and CDR2 SMNVEV (reference sequence). The CDR3 spans 17 residues. The V and J ends lost 5 bases and 4 bases, in that order; junction bases with no gene match: 10. Generated by immunoSEQ multiplex PCR, the TCRdb table keeps only in-frame clones and is missing some. The sample yields approximately 50,000 clones, 75% to 95% seen once. The chain links TRBV27 to TRBJ1-6; TRBD1 matches at 8 bases. Input material: peripheral blood. The TCR comes from a man aged 50-60 years with active COVID-19. The chain's CDR3 is CASSTQGVGLYNSPLHF. CDR3 bases: TGTGCCAGCAGTACACAGGGGGTGGGGTTATATAATTCACCCCTCCACTTT.